This is a list of T cell receptor beta chains from one sample in a study of cytomegalovirus exposure and HLA in healthy donors. Profiling relied on immunoSEQ multiplex PCR, and the TCRdb table lists in-frame clones only, not all of them. The top ten clones hold around 3.9% of a sample with roughly 120,000 clones, around 78% of them seen once. The material sequenced was PBMCs. These TCRs come from a man aged 35 to 55 in good health and CMV-seronegative. Both conserved end residues are trimmed from each CDR3.

TRBV6-5	TRBJ1-2	10	ASSKGADGYT
TRBV9	TRBJ2-3	13	ASSGLAGVADTQY
TRBV9	TRBJ2-1	14	ASSSRGLADNNEQF
TRBV19	TRBJ2-7	13	ASSITGGMTWEQY
TRBV6-5	TRBJ1-1	11	ASSILGGTEAF
TRBV29-1	TRBJ2-1	11	SVRGLAENEQF
TRBV28	TRBJ1-4	12	ASRKYRVDEKLF
TRBV5-1	TRBJ2-2	12	ASNGQANTGELF
TRBV7-2	TRBJ2-7	13	ASSKTSGGAYEQY
TRBV4-2	TRBJ1-5	14	ASSQEFGQVRQPQH
TRBV5-1	TRBJ2-7	12	ASSLTSHPNEQY
TRBV6-5	TRBJ1-2	11	ASRRRGEEGYT
TRBV14	TRBJ1-2	11	ASSQSRGAGYT
TRBV7-9	TRBJ2-3	17	ASSLIYFGGPTGTDTQY
TRBV4-3	TRBJ1-1	12	ASRTGTGGKEAF
TRBV7-2	TRBJ1-2	13	ASSSIGTGLFGYT
TRBV28	TRBJ2-1	14	ASSFGTGGLSGEQF
TRBV5-6	TRBJ1-2	14	ASSLDNGRRVYGYT
TRBV18	TRBJ2-3	12	ASSSTGGADTQY
TRBV7-8	TRBJ1-3	14	ASSLVGRNAGNTIY
TRBV19	TRBJ2-7	14	ASSIAPGQSTYEQY
TRBV18	TRBJ2-7	11	ASSVDRNYEQY
TRBV7-9	TRBJ1-3	13	ASSFRRVSGNTIY
TRBV11-2	TRBJ2-5	15	ASSKGIAGGSLETQY
TRBV7-2	TRBJ1-3	12	ASSLGLAGDTIY
TRBV4-1	TRBJ1-2	19	ASSQDINWAQGQRRAYGYT
TRBV9	TRBJ1-2	13	ASSPARDLGDGYT
TRBV18	TRBJ1-1	13	ASSPIQGANTEAF
TRBV27	TRBJ2-7	13	ASSPPGYMAYEQY
TRBV9	TRBJ1-2	12	ASSVGRESYGYT
TRBV6-5	TRBJ2-1	10	ASSTSGNEQF
TRBV7-8	TRBJ2-7	15	ASSLSPWTSGGYEQY
TRBV28	TRBJ1-5	12	ASSLEQFGQPQH
TRBV28	TRBJ1-1	11	ASSDRQSFEAF
TRBV6-5	TRBJ2-6	14	ASSYVTGAGANVLT
TRBV5-3	TRBJ1-5	12	ARSSGHHIKPQH
TRBV5-4	TRBJ2-5	16	ASSPYTGVPRSQETQY
TRBV6-1	TRBJ2-3	13	ASRVLDSRIDTQY